This record concerns one T cell receptor beta chain sequence. This sample was taken from a study of OX40 agonist ivuxolimab in advanced cancers. In the study overall: An anti-OX40 (CD134) antibody with agonistic activity, ivuxolimab, was administered to patients.

The data were produced by immunoSEQ multiplex PCR, yet TCRdb's version contains in-frame clones alone and is incomplete. The sample yields about 26,000 clones, 75% to 85% seen once. Trimming stripped 4 bases from V and 6 bases from J, with 7 bases between. CDR3 length: 11 amino acids. The germline V gene has CDR1 MNHEY and CDR2 SVGAGI. The input for sequencing was CD4+ or CD8+ T cells sorted from blood, taken in a trial of the OX40 agonist ivuxolimab. This TCR was recovered from an adult with an advanced solid tumor such as melanoma, head and neck, liver or kidney cancer. The gene calls are TRBV6-5 and TRBJ2-7; tentatively, D is TRBD1 or TRBD2 (5 bases each). The CDR3 here is CASSWGSEQYF. The CDR3 DNA follows: TGTGCCAGCAGTTGGGGGAGCGAGCAGTACTTC.